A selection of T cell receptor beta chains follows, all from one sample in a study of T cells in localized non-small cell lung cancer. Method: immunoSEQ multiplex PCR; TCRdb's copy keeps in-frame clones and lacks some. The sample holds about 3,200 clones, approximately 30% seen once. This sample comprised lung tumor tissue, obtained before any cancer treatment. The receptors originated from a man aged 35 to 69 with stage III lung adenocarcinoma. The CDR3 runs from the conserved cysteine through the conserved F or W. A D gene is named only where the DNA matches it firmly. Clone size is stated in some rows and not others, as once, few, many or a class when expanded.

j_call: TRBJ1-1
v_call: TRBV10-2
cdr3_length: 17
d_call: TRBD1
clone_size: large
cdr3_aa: CASRPGTGDGMNTEAFF
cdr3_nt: TGCGCCAGCAGACCCGGGACAGGGGACGGAATGAACACTGAAGCTTTCTTT

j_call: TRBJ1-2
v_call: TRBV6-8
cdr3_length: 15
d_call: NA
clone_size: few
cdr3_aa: CASRHPGLSDYGYTF
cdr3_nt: TGTGCCAGCAGACACCCGGGACTAAGTGACTATGGCTACACCTTC

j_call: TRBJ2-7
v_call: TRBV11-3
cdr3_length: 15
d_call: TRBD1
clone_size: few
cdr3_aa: CASSLLQGSSYEQYF
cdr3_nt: TGTGCCAGCAGCTTGCTACAGGGGAGCTCCTACGAGCAGTACTTC

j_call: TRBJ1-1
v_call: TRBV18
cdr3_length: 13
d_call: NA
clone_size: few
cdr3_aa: CASSPGTNTEAFF
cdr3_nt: TGTGCCAGCTCACCAGGGACGAATACTGAAGCTTTCTTT

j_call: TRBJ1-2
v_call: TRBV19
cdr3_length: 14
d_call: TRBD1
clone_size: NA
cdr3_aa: CASSSGGVGYGYTF
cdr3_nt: TGTGCCAGTAGCTCAGGGGGCGTAGGCTATGGCTACACCTTC

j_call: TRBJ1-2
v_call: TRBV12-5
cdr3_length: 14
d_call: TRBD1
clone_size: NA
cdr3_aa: CASGSGQETYGYTF
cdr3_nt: TGTGCTAGTGGGTCTGGACAGGAGACCTATGGCTACACCTTC

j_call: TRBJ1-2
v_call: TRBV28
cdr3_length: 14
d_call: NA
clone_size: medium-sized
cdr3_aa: CASSLAGRNYGYTF
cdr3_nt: TGTGCCAGCAGTTTGGCAGGCCGTAACTATGGCTACACCTTC

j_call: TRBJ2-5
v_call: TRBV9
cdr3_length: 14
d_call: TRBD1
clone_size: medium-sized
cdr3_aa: CASKRGTAKETQYF
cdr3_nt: TGTGCCAGCAAGAGGGGGACAGCAAAAGAGACCCAGTACTTC

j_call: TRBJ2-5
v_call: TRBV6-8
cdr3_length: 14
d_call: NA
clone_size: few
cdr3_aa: CASSYSPGGETQYF
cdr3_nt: TGTGCCAGCAGTTACTCGCCTGGAGGAGAGACCCAGTACTTC

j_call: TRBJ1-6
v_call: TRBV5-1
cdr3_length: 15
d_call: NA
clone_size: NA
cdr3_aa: CASSSTGTYNSPLHF
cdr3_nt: TGCGCCAGCAGCTCCACAGGAACTTATAATTCACCCCTCCACTTT

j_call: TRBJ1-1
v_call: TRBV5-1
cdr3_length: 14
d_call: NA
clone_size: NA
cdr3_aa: CASSTGTLNTEAFF
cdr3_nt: TGCGCCAGCAGCACTGGGACGCTGAACACTGAAGCTTTCTTT

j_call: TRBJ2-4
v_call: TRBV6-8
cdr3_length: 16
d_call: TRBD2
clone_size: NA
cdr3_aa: CASSRGGEGAKNIQYF
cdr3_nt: TGTGCCAGCAGTCGGGGGGGCGAAGGTGCCAAAAACATTCAGTACTTC

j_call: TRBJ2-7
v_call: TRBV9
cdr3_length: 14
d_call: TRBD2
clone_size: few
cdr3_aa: CASSLGLAEYEQYF
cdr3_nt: TGTGCCAGCAGTTTGGGACTAGCGGAGTACGAGCAGTACTTC

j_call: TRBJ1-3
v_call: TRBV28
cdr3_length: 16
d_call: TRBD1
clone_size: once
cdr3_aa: CASSQAGGGSGNTIYF
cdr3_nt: TGTGCCAGCAGCCAAGCAGGGGGCGGCTCTGGAAACACCATATATTTT

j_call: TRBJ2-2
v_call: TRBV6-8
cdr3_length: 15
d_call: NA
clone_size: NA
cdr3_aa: CASSYGGEYTGELFF
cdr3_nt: TGTGCCAGCAGTTACGGCGGGGAATACACCGGGGAGCTGTTTTTT

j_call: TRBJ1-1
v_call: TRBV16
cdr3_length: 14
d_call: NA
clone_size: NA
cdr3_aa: CASSHDWGGTEAFF
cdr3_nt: TGTGCCAGCAGTCACGACTGGGGGGGAACTGAAGCTTTCTTT

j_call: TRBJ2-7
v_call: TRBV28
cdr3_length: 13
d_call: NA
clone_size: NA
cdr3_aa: CASRTASVYEQYF
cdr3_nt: TGTGCCAGCAGGACGGCCTCCGTCTACGAGCAGTACTTC

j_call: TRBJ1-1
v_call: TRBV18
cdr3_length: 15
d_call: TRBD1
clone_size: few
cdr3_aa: CASSPGQGLNTEAFF
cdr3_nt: TGTGCCAGCTCACCAGGACAGGGATTGAACACTGAAGCTTTCTTT

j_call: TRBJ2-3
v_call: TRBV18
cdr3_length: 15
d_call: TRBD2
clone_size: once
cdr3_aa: CASSPAAGGMDTQYF
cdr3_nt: TGTGCCAGCTCACCTGCGGCGGGGGGGATGGATACGCAGTATTTT

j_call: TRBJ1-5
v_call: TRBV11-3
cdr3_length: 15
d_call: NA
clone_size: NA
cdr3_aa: CASSRQYFSNQPQHF
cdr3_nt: TGTGCCAGCAGCCGACAGTATTTTAGCAATCAGCCCCAGCATTTT

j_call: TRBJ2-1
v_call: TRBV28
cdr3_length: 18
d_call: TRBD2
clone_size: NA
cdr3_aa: CASSTRGGDQYLNNEQFF
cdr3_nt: TGTGCCAGCAGTACACGCGGGGGGGACCAGTACTTAAACAATGAGCAGTTCTTC

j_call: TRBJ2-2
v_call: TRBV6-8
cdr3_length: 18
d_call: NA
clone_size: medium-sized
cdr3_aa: CASSESYRPYLGTGELFF
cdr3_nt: TGTGCCAGCAGTGAGAGCTACAGGCCTTATTTGGGCACCGGGGAGCTGTTTTTT

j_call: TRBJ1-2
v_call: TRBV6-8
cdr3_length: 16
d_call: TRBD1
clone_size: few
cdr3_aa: CASGQGPNFINYGYTF
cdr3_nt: TGTGCCAGCGGACAGGGACCTAATTTTATTAACTATGGCTACACCTTC

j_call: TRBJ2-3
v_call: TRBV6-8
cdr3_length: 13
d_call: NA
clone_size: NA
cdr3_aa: CASSLGAADTQYF
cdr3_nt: TGTGCCAGCAGTTTGGGGGCTGCAGATACGCAGTATTTT

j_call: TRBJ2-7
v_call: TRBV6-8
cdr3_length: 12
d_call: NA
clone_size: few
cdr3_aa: CASSEAAYEQYF
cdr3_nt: TGTGCCAGCAGTGAGGCCGCCTACGAGCAGTACTTC

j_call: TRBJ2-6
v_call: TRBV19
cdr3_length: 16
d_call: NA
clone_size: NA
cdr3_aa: CASSIGTGSGANVLTF
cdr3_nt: TGTGCCAGTAGTATAGGCACAGGGTCTGGGGCCAACGTCCTGACTTTC

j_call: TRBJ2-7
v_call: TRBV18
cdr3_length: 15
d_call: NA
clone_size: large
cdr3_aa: CASSPGGGGAYEQYF
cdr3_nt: TGTGCCAGCTCACCGGGGGGCGGTGGAGCCTACGAGCAGTACTTC

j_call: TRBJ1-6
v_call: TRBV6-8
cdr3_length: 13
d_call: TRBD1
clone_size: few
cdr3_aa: CASGRDRGSPLHF
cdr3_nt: TGTGCCAGCGGCCGGGACAGGGGTTCACCCCTCCACTTT

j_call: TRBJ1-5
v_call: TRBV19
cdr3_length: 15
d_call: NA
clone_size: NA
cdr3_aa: CASSIEGELGQPQHF
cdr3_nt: TGTGCCAGTAGTATAGAGGGGGAGTTGGGGCAGCCCCAGCATTTT

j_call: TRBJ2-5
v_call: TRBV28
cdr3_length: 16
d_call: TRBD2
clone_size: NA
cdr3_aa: CASSFTLAGSKETQYF
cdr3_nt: TGTGCCAGCAGTTTCACACTAGCGGGGAGTAAAGAGACCCAGTACTTC

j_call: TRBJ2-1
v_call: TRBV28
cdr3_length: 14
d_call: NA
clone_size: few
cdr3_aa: CASSLRGTRNEQFF
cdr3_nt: TGTGCCAGCAGTTTGCGAGGGACCCGGAATGAGCAGTTCTTC

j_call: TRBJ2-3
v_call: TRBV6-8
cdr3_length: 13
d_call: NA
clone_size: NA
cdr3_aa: CASSGGSPDTQYF
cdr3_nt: TGTGCCAGCAGTGGGGGGAGTCCAGATACGCAGTATTTT

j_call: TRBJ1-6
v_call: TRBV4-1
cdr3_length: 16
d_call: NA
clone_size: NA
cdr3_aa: CASSRAPGEDNSPLHF
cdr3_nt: TGCGCCAGCAGCCGAGCCCCAGGGGAGGACAATTCACCCCTCCACTTT